A single T cell receptor (beta chain) is shown here with its context. The antigen is undetermined. Nominally healthy donors were sampled, though unrecorded immune exposures were likely. Both 60 Vbeta primers and 13 Jbeta primers went into the PCR. Clones were read by immunoSEQ multiplex PCR, and TCRdb kept only the in-frame ones, dropping some. This repertoire includes 200,000 to 250,000 clones. These data come from a study of cytomegalovirus exposure and HLA in healthy donors. General study findings and limits: Rarity marked most TCR sequences, yet some public TCRs occurred in many donors.

The clonotype originates from a woman in her twenties or thirties in good health and CMV-seropositive. The sample consisted of PBMCs.

CDR3 sequence reads: CASSAGTGGYYEQYF. CDR3 nucleotide sequence: TGTGCCAGCAGCGCCGGGACAGGAGGGTACTACGAGCAGTACTTC. The chain recombines TRBV5-6 with TRBJ2-7; TRBD1 matches 8 bases. The CDR3 consists of 15 residues. Germline lookup yields CDR1 SGHDT and CDR2 YYEEEE. V dropped 4 bases and J dropped 3; count of bases not matched to a gene: 9.